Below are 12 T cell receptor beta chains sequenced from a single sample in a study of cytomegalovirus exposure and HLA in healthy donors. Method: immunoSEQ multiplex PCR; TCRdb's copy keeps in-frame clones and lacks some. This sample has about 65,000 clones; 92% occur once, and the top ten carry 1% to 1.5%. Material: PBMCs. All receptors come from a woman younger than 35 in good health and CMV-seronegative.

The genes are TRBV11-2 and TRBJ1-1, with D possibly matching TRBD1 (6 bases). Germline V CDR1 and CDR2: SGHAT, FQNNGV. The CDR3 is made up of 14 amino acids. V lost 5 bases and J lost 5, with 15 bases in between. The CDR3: CASSPREGGTEAFF. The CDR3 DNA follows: TGTGCCAGCAGCCCGAGGGAGGGGGGGACTGAAGCTTTCTTT.

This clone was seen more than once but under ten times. CDR3 sequence: CAWWTGREQYF. CDR3 bases: TGTGCCTGGTGGACAGGCCGCGAGCAGTACTTC. The V call is TRBV30, the J call TRBJ2-7, with TRBD1 matching 7 bases. Unmatched junction bases numbered 4, after V lost 5 bases and J lost 6 bases. Germline V gives CDR1 GTSNPN, CDR2 SVGIG (reference sequence). The CDR3 extends over 11 amino acids.

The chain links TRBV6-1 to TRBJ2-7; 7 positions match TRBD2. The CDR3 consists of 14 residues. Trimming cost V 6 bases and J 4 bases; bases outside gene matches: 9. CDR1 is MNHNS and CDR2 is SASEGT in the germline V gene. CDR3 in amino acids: CASREGGGGYEQYF. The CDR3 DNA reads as TGTGCCAGCAGGGAGGGCGGCGGGGGATACGAGCAGTACTTC.

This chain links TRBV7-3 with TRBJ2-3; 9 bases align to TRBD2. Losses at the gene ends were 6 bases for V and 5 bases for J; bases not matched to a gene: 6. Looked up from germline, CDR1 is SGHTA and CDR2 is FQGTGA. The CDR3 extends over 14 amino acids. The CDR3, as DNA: TGTGCCAGCAGTTTGGGCGGGGGGGGAGATACGCAGTATTTT. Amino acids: CASSLGGGGDTQYF. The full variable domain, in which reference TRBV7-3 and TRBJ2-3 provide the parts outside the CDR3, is GAGVSQTPSNKVTEKGKYVELRCDPISGHTALYWYRQSLGQGPEFLIYFQGTGAADDSGLPNDRFFAVRPEGSVSTLKIQRTERGDSAVYLCASSLGGGGDTQYFGPGTRLTVL.

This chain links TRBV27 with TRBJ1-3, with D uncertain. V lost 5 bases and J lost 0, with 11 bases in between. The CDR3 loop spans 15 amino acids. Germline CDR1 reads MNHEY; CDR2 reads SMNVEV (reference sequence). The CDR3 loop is CASSLRRSSGNTIYF. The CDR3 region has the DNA TGTGCCAGCAGTCTGCGTAGGAGCTCTGGAAACACCATATATTTT.

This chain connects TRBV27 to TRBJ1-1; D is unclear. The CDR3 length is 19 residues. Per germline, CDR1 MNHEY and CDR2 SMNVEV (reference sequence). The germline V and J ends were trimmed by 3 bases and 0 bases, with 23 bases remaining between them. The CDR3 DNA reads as TGTGCCAGCAGTTTTGACGGCCTTCCAAGCCTGGCGGTGAACACTGAAGCTTTCTTT. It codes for CASSFDGLPSLAVNTEAFF.

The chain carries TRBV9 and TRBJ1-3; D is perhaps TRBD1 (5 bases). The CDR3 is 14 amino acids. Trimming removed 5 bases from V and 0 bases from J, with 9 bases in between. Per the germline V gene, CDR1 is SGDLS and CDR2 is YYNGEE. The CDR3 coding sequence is TGTGCCAGCAGTGGGGCTTTCTCTGGAAACACCATATATTTT. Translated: CASSGAFSGNTIYF.

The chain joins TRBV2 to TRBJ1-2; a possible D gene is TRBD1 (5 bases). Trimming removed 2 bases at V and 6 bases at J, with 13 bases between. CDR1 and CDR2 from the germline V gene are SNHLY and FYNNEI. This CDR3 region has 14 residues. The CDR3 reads CASSEFRAGDGYTF. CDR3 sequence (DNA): TGTGCCAGCAGTGAATTTAGAGCGGGGGATGGCTACACCTTC.

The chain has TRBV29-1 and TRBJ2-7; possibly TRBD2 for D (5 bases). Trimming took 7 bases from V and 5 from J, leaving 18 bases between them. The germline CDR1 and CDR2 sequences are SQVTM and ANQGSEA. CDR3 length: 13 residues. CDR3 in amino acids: CSALTREGDEQYF. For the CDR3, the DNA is TGCAGCGCTTTGACTCGAGAGGGAGACGAGCAGTACTTC.

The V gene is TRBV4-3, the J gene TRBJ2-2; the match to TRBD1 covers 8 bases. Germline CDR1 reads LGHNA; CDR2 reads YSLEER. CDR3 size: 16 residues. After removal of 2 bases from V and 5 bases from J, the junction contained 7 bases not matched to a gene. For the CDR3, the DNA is TGCGCCAGCAGCCAATCTTCAGGGGGCCTGACCGGGGAGCTGTTTTTT. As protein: CASSQSSGGLTGELFF.

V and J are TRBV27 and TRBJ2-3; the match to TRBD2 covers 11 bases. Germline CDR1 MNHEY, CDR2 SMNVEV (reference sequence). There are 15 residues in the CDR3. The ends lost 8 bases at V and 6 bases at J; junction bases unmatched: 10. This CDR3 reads CASAKLAGAGDTQYF. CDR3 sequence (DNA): TGTGCCAGCGCCAAACTAGCGGGAGCTGGGGATACGCAGTATTTT.

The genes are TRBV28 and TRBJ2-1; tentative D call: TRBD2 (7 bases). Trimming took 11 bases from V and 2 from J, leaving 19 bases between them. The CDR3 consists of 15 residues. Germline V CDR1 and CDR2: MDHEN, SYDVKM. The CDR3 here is CAGQGGQGTYNEQFF. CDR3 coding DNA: TGTGCCGGCCAGGGAGGGCAGGGGACCTACAATGAGCAGTTCTTC.